The next 24 T cell receptor beta chains were all read from a single sample in a study of Graves' ophthalmopathy and Graves' hyperthyroidism. Amplification of TCR beta CDR3 regions used RNA transcripts. The first-round RT-PCR employed HTBI primers together with the Qiagen OneStep RT-PCR kit. A multiplex PCR was then performed as the second round. From the multiplex PCR reads, TCRdb called clonotypes with MiXCR, one entry per CDR3 protein. The sample has 340,000 or so distinct CDR3 sequences, around a sixth seen once. The specimen sequenced was peripheral blood. The receptor set was obtained from an adult man with Graves' ophthalmopathy.

This CDR3 reads CASSKYLGTEAFF. In nucleotides, the CDR3 is TGTGCCAGCAGCAAGTATTTGGGCACTGAAGCTTTCTTT. The chain uses TRBV27 and TRBJ1-1; no definite D call. Per the germline V gene, CDR1 is MNHEY and CDR2 is SMNVEV (reference sequence). V was trimmed by 6 bases and J by 4 bases, leaving 12 bases between them. The CDR3 totals 13 residues.

This clonotype was observed at least ten times. The chain recombines TRBV20-1 with TRBJ2-1, with D perhaps TRBD2 (6 bases). The CDR3 has 12 amino acids. V was clipped by 3 bases and J by 7 bases, with 10 bases between them. The germline CDR1 and CDR2 sequences are DFQATT and SNEGSKA (reference sequence). The CDR3 reads CSASRGRNEQFF. In DNA, the CDR3 is TGCAGTGCTAGCCGGGGGAGGAATGAGCAGTTCTTC.

The chain combines TRBV7-9 with TRBJ1-1; a weak D match, TRBD1 (5 bases). The CDR3 runs to 15 residues. With 5 bases removed from V and 10 bases from J, the gap between germline ends came to 23 bases. CDR1 SEHNR and CDR2 FQNEAQ come from the germline V gene (reference sequence). The CDR3 protein is CASSPAGGEASGAFF. The CDR3 DNA follows: TGTGCCAGCAGCCCGGCGGGGGGGGAGGCTAGCGGAGCTTTCTTT.

In this sample, this clonotype turned up many times. This sequence joins TRBV29-1 and TRBJ1-1; maybe TRBD1 (6 bases). Per germline, CDR1 SQVTM and CDR2 ANQGSEA. Trimming left V 7 bases short and J 3 bases short, with 15 bases between. The CDR3 runs 13 residues. CDR3 region: CSATKGDYTEAFF. CDR3 sequence (DNA): TGCAGCGCCACCAAGGGGGATTACACTGAAGCTTTCTTT.

In this sample, this clonotype turned up a few times. The chain carries TRBV29-1 and TRBJ1-2; D gene unclear. Trimming cost V 3 bases and J 5 bases, with 10 bases left between them. The CDR3 is made up of 12 amino acids. Germline-derived CDR1 and CDR2 are SQVTM and ANQGSEA. For the CDR3, the DNA is TGCAGCGTTGAGGTGTCTAGATATGGCTACACCTTC. Its protein is CSVEVSRYGYTF.

This clonotype has a count of ten or more. It may be a read error: a sequence one base away is much more abundant. This chain links TRBV11-2 with TRBJ2-7; D gene unclear. The CDR3 runs to 12 residues. The germline V gene encodes CDR1 SGHAT and CDR2 FQNNGV. The V and J ends lost 0 bases and 2 bases respectively, with 2 bases between them. The CDR3 spells CASSLDPYEQYF. CDR3 bases: TGTGCCAGCAGCTTAGATCCCTACGAGCAGTACTTC.

This clonotype was counted at least ten times. The V and J genes are TRBV25-1 and TRBJ2-2; possible D gene TRBD1, 5 bases. Germline loops: CDR1 MGHDK, CDR2 SYGVNS. V was cut by 5 bases and J by 8 bases, with 9 bases left in between. CDR3 length: 12 residues. The CDR3 here is CASSQGKGELFF. The CDR3 DNA follows: TGTGCCAGCAGTCAGGGTAAAGGGGAGCTGTTTTTT.

The table lists this clonotype with many counts. This chain links TRBV30 with TRBJ2-5; D not certain. Trimming stripped 1 base from V and 5 bases from J, with 11 bases between. CDR1 and CDR2 from the germline V gene are GTSNPN and SVGIG (reference sequence). The CDR3 runs to 13 residues. This CDR3 is CAWSGARRETQYF. In nucleotides, the CDR3 is TGTGCCTGGAGTGGGGCCCGACGGGAGACCCAGTACTTC.

The V call is TRBV29-1, the J call TRBJ2-5; unclear D gene. The CDR3 totals 14 residues. Germline lookup yields CDR1 SQVTM and CDR2 ANQGSEA. Trimming cost V 6 bases and J 1 base, with 15 bases left between them. CDR3 nucleotides: TGCAGCGTGGCAATAAAGGACGGCCAAGAGACCCAGTACTTC. As protein: CSVAIKDGQETQYF.

The V call is TRBV7-3, the J call TRBJ2-2; D is ambiguous. Trimming cost V 1 base and J 4 bases, with 10 bases left between them. This CDR3 comprises 15 residues. Per germline, CDR1 SGHTA and CDR2 FQGTGA. The CDR3 here is CASSLNTGRTGELFF. The CDR3 DNA is TGTGCCAGCAGCTTAAACACTGGGCGCACCGGGGAGCTGTTTTTT.

Many counts were recorded for this clonotype. The rearrangement joins TRBV19 to TRBJ1-1; D is uncertain. Deletions cut 3 bases from V and 0 bases from J, with 11 bases between. The CDR3 is 15 amino acids. Germline assignment: CDR1 LNHDA and CDR2 SQIVND (reference sequence). The CDR3 is CASSMDGIMNTEAFF. The CDR3 region has the DNA TGTGCCAGTAGTATGGATGGAATAATGAACACTGAAGCTTTCTTT.

This clonotype was recorded at least ten times. The gene calls are TRBV6-5 and TRBJ2-2; D is perhaps TRBD1 (6 bases). Germline lookup yields CDR1 MNHEY and CDR2 SVGAGI. The CDR3 extends over 16 amino acids. Trimming shortened V by 5 bases and J by 5 bases, and 18 bases separated the two germline ends. DNA of the CDR3: TGTGCCAGCAGTCGTAACAGGGATGTATTTACCGGGGAGCTGTTTTTT. Its translation: CASSRNRDVFTGELFF.

This clonotype has ten or more counts. The rearrangement links TRBV6-1 to TRBJ2-7; tentatively, D is TRBD1 (6 bases). The germline V and J ends were trimmed by 6 bases and 1 base, with 16 bases remaining between them. The CDR3 covers 15 residues. Germline CDR1 MNHNS, CDR2 SASEGT. This CDR3 reads CASRNRAGWSYEQYF. CDR3 bases: TGTGCCAGCAGAAACAGGGCTGGGTGGTCCTACGAGCAGTACTTC.

This clonotype was recorded many times. The J gene is TRBJ1-1, the V gene TRBV5-1, with 10 bases identical to TRBD1. The CDR3 covers 15 residues. Germline trimming cut 0 bases from V and 3 bases from J; bases unmatched to any gene: 2. Germline values: CDR1 SGHRS, CDR2 YFSETQ. The CDR3 DNA is TGCGCCAGCAGCTTGGTAGGACAGGGGGACACTGAAGCTTTCTTT. Amino acid sequence: CASSLVGQGDTEAFF.

The sample holds many counts of this clonotype. The chain recombines TRBV3-1 with TRBJ2-7; 9 bases are a match to TRBD2. Trimming at V came to 0 bases and at J to 6 bases, leaving 6 bases not matched to a gene. CDR1 is LGHDT and CDR2 is YNNKEL in the germline V gene (reference sequence). The CDR3 consists of 15 residues. The CDR3 DNA reads TGTGCCAGCAGCCAAGAAGGAGCGGGAGGTCTCGAGCAGTACTTC. Its protein product is CASSQEGAGGLEQYF.

Points on this clonotype: The junction does not match germline at one end; this may be a read error. This chain links TRBV18 with TRBJ2-2; 10 nucleotides align to TRBD1. The CDR3 contains 20 residues. Germline V gives CDR1 KGHSH, CDR2 LQKENI. DNA for the CDR3: TGTGCCAGCTCGGCCGGGACAGGGGCCGTTGTTTTATCGGACACCGGGGAACTGTTTTTT. This translates into CASSAGTGAVVLSDTGELFF.

This clonotype was counted ten times or more. The chain employs TRBV20-1 and TRBJ1-3, with D possibly matching TRBD1 (5 bases). The germline V gene encodes CDR1 DFQATT and CDR2 SNEGSKA (reference sequence). The germline V and J ends were trimmed by 3 bases and 0 bases, with 18 bases remaining between them. The CDR3 runs to 17 residues. CDR3 nucleotides: TGCAGTGCTAGTGGTGGATACGGGGCCCTCTCTGGAAACACCATATATTTT. Translating gives CSASGGYGALSGNTIYF.

This clonotype was seen many times. The chain links TRBV7-8 to TRBJ1-2, with 9 positions matching TRBD1. CDR1 SGHVS and CDR2 FQNEAQ come from the germline V gene. The junction had 3 bases not matched to a gene; V was cut back by 5 bases and J by 2 bases. The CDR3 length is 14 residues. DNA for the CDR3: TGTGCCAGCAGCAGGACAGGGGCGAACTATGGCTACACCTTC. It specifies CASSRTGANYGYTF. Full variable domain (rest looked up from reference TRBV7-8 and TRBJ1-2): GAGVSQSPRYKVAKRGQDVALRCDPISGHVSLFWYQQALGQGPEFLTYFQNEAQLDKSGLPSDRFFAERPEGSVSTLKIQRTQQEDSAVYLCASSRTGANYGYTFGSGTRLTVV.

This clonotype was counted ten times or more. This chain joins TRBV19 and TRBJ2-7, with D unresolved. V gave up 11 bases and J gave up 1 base, with 18 bases separating them. The CDR3 is made up of 14 amino acids. The germline gives CDR1 LNHDA, CDR2 SQIVND (reference sequence). CDR3 DNA sequence: TGTGCCGAGAAAAAGGAGCAGACTTCCTACGAGCAGTACTTC. Translating gives CAEKKEQTSYEQYF.

This clonotype was recorded many times. The V gene is TRBV20-1, the J gene TRBJ2-7, with no clear D. Trimming removed 0 bases at V and 9 bases at J, with 12 bases between. Germline V CDR1 and CDR2: DFQATT, SNEGSKA (reference sequence). The CDR3 is 12 amino acids. The CDR3 loop reads CSAREVLARQYF. CDR3 bases: TGCAGTGCTAGAGAAGTTCTCGCAAGGCAGTACTTC.

Ten or more counts support this clonotype. V is TRBV6-5 and J is TRBJ1-2, with D hard to call. Trimming took off 0 bases at V and 0 bases at J, with 11 bases between the two ends. Germline V gene sequence: CDR1 MNHEY, CDR2 SVGAGI. The length of the CDR3 is 16 residues. In nucleotides, the CDR3 is TGTGCCAGCAGTTACTCGTGGCAGTCTCCTAACTATGGCTACACCTTC. This sequence encodes CASSYSWQSPNYGYTF.

The sample holds many counts of this clonotype. The chain has TRBV2 and TRBJ1-1; TRBD1 is a possible D gene (5 bases). Trimming left V 6 bases short and J 0 bases short, with 14 bases between. Per the germline V gene, CDR1 is SNHLY and CDR2 is FYNNEI. This CDR3 spans 15 amino acids. The DNA of the CDR3 is TGTGCCAGCAGCCCGGGACGGCCTATGAACACTGAAGCTTTCTTT. It specifies CASSPGRPMNTEAFF.

This clonotype has at least ten counts. V gene TRBV19 combines with J gene TRBJ1-1; D is undetermined. The V gene's germline CDR1 is LNHDA and CDR2 SQIVND (reference sequence). CDR3 size: 13 residues. Deletions cut 7 bases from V and 1 base from J, with 10 bases between. The CDR3, as DNA: TGTGCCAGTACCGCCGGACCGAACACTGAAGCTTTCTTT. Its translation is CASTAGPNTEAFF.

The rearrangement joins TRBV18 to TRBJ1-6; 7 nucleotides align to TRBD1. Germline V lookup: CDR1 KGHSH, CDR2 LQKENI. The CDR3 is made up of 15 amino acids. Trimming at V came to 2 bases and at J to 10 bases, leaving 8 bases not matched to a gene. The DNA of the CDR3 is TGTGCCAGCTCACCAGCCACAGGGGTGAGGTCACCCCTCCACTTT. Translated: CASSPATGVRSPLHF.